This T cell receptor beta chain was identified during a study of blood T cell repertoires in COVID-19 (dated by TCRdb to 2020 to 2022). Study-level background: Samples from collaborators originated in the United States, Italy and Spain and spanned both the acute and convalescent phases of COVID-19. Subjects who had been exposed to COVID-19, were actively infected with it, or had recovered from it provided the deeply sampled blood TCRbeta repertoires that made up the dataset. The prospective study material was composed of cDNA or gDNA derived from T cells, B-cell-depleted T cells, or PBMCs. A freely available public database, intended as a resource for researchers studying the immune response to SARS-CoV-2, is where the repertoires were released. The sample metadata nearly always contained a de-identified subject ID, COVID-19 status, age in years and sex. Where available, HLA class I and class II types were obtained from metadata supplied by the sample provider rather than from assay-based typing. Samples were obtained from the ongoing ImmuneRACE study (first 160 participants) and from 1,254 subjects provided by 6 global collaborators. What the authors observed across the whole study: How much clinical and demographic metadata was included differed by source and by participant, and the metadata was provided uncurated.

The immunoSEQ Assay, a bias-controlled multiplex PCR, was used to amplify TCRbeta CDR3 regions from genomic DNA. In the authors' own workflow: Nucleated cell counts per sample were estimated from amplification of reference gene primers within the assay. To quantify the absolute abundance of each unique TCRbeta CDR3 rearrangement, sequence reads were collapsed and filtered. For each sample, productive Simpson clonality was calculated by taking the square root of Simpson's diversity index across productive rearrangements. TCRdb stores this immuneACCESS table with in-frame sequences only. Part of the clones is absent; in the studies checked, under half of the shortfall reflects unresolved V genes, and no reason is known for the rest. V, J and clone size are those of that table, while D and trimming were read from the DNA. The sample records some 80,000 clones, 80% to 85% of which are singletons. About 40% of the sample is held by the ten biggest clonotypes.

With regard to this clone: What this receptor recognizes is not known. Base qualities are missing; no much larger clone stands one base away.

From a lookup of the germline V gene, CDR1 and CDR2 are KGHDR and SFDVKD. There are 15 amino acids in the CDR3, from cysteine to phenylalanine inclusive. This entry keeps only the CDR3 DNA: 45 bases, framed from base 1. Deletion took 4 bases off V and 2 bases off J, with a span of 12 bases between the germline ends. The collaborating institutions used their own protocols to collect whole blood in K2EDTA tubes. For TCRbeta analysis, collaborators shipped samples in one of three forms: frozen whole blood, isolated PBMCs, or DNA extracted from either of those sample types. The receptor comes from a man aged 80 or over with acute or convalescent COVID-19. The chain couples TRBV24-1 to TRBJ2-3; TRBD2 is a possible D gene, resting on 7 matching bases. What was sequenced was peripheral blood. Read as DNA, the sequence is TGTGCCACCAGTGAAGGCGGGGGCTCCACAGATACGCAGTATTTT. The translation is CATSEGGGSTDTQYF.